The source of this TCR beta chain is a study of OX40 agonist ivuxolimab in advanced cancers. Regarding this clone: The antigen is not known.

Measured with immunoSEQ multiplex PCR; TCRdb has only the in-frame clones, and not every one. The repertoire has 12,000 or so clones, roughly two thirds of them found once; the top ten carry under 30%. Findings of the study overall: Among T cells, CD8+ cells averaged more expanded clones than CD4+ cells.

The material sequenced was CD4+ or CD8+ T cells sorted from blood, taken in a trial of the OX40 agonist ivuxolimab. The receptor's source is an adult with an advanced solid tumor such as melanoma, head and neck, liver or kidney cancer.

In nucleotides, the CDR3 is TGTGCCAGCAGTTTTTTTAATTCACCCCTCCACTTT. Translated: CASSFFNSPLHF. V is TRBV27 and J is TRBJ1-6; D remains unclear. In germline, CDR1 is MNHEY, CDR2 SMNVEV (reference sequence). This CDR3 is built from 12 residues. The V gene lost 3 bases and the J gene lost 6 bases, with 3 bases spanning the gap.